The rows below give T cell receptor beta chains drawn from one sample of a study of shared clonotypes between healthy human individuals. Assay: immunoSEQ multiplex PCR; the TCRdb copy retains only in-frame clones and omits some. The sample lists fewer than 2.5 million clones, more than 85% occurring once. The sequenced sample was naive CD4+ T cells from PBMCs. These receptor sequences come from a man aged 18 to 29 in good health. Some clones in this sample may be carry-over from other donors' samples. The CDR3 runs from the conserved cysteine through the conserved F or W. D genes are given only for firm matches. Only some rows state a clone size, as once, few, many or a class for expanded clones.

TRBV5-8	TRBJ1-1	.	.	TGTGCCAGCAGCGCGCAGGGGGAAGCTTTCTTT	CASSAQGEAFF
TRBV13	TRBJ1-4	.	.	TGTGCCAGCAGCCGGACGGCAACTAATGAAAAACTGTTTTTT	CASSRTATNEKLFF
TRBV6-5	TRBJ1-1	.	TRBD1	TGTGCCAGCAGTTACGATGGACAGGGAAAACGCGGAGCTTTCTTT	CASSYDGQGKRGAFF
TRBV18	TRBJ1-5	.	.	TGTGCCAGCTCACCATCCACAGGGTTGCGCAATCAGCCCCAGCATTTT	CASSPSTGLRNQPQHF
TRBV15	TRBJ2-7	.	TRBD2	TGTGCCACCAGCAGAGATGGAGCGGTAGCGGGAGGGCCTCAGTACTTC	CATSRDGAVAGGPQYF
TRBV6-4	TRBJ1-2	.	.	TGTGCCAGCAGTGAGGGGGTAGGGGCCTATGGCTACACCTTC	CASSEGVGAYGYTF
TRBV5-5	TRBJ2-5	.	.	TGTGCCAGCAGCTTGGCGGGTATCCAAGAGACCCAGTACTTC	CASSLAGIQETQYF
TRBV2	TRBJ1-4	.	.	TGTGCCAGCAGTGAGGGAGGGGCTGTTGAAAAACTGTTTTTT	CASSEGGAVEKLFF
TRBV7-9	TRBJ2-3	.	.	TGTGCCAGCAGCGACGTGGGCTATACGCAGTATTTT	CASSDVGYTQYF
TRBV10-3	TRBJ2-3	.	.	TGTGCCATCCGAGTGACGTCGTCCGGTGGAGATACGCAGTATTTT	CAIRVTSSGGDTQYF
TRBV28	TRBJ2-7	.	TRBD1	TGTGCCAGCAGCGCCCCGGGCAGGGGGTTCTACGAGCAGTACTTC	CASSAPGRGFYEQYF
TRBV5-1	TRBJ2-3	.	TRBD1	TGCGCCAGCGGACAGGGGTCCACAGATACGCAGTATTTT	CASGQGSTDTQYF
TRBV11-2	TRBJ2-3	.	.	TGTGCCAGCAGCCTTAGTAGAGATACGCAGTATTTT	CASSLSRDTQYF
TRBV5-4	TRBJ2-1	.	TRBD2	TGTGCCAGCAGCCAAGGGACTAGCGGTTACAATGAGCAGTTCTTC	CASSQGTSGYNEQFF
TRBV6-5	TRBJ2-7	.	.	TGTGCCAGCAGTTACTCTTCCAGTCGGGGCGAGCAGTACTTC	CASSYSSSRGEQYF
TRBV7-9	TRBJ1-2	.	TRBD1	TGTGCCAGCAGTCGACAGGGGGCCTATGGCTACACCTTC	CASSRQGAYGYTF
TRBV29-1	TRBJ2-2	once	TRBD2	TGCAGCGTTGCAGGACTAGCGGGAGGTGTGGGCGGGGAGCTGTTTTTT	CSVAGLAGGVGGELFF
TRBV5-1	TRBJ1-6	.	.	TGCGCCAGCAGCCTAATGGGGGGGAATAATTCACCCCTCCACTTT	CASSLMGGNNSPLHF
TRBV10-3	TRBJ1-1	.	.	TGTGCCATCAGTGAGTCGAGGCAGGGAGTTGGTGAAGCTTTCTTT	CAISESRQGVGEAFF
TRBV2	TRBJ2-1	.	.	TGTGCCAGCAAAAGGCGGGTCGACAATGAGCAGTTCTTC	CASKRRVDNEQFF
TRBV27	TRBJ1-4	once	TRBD1	TGTGCCAGCAGTGAAGGGACAGGGTCTGAAAAACTGTTTTTT	CASSEGTGSEKLFF
TRBV6-1	TRBJ1-3	.	.	TGTGCCAGCAGCCCAAAAGGCCATGGAAACACCATATATTTT	CASSPKGHGNTIYF
TRBV7-2	TRBJ2-3	.	TRBD2	TGTGCCAGCAGGACTAGCGGGAGTACAGATACGCAGTATTTT	CASRTSGSTDTQYF
TRBV5-4	TRBJ2-1	.	TRBD2	TGTGCCACCACGACTAGCTGGGACAATGAGCAGTTCTTC	CATTTSWDNEQFF
TRBV5-1	TRBJ2-5	.	.	TGCGCCAGCAGCCCGGGGACGTTTACGAAGACCCAGTACTTC	CASSPGTFTKTQYF
TRBV28	TRBJ1-3	.	.	TGTGCCAGCACCCGGGGGCCTGGAAACACCATATATTTT	CASTRGPGNTIYF
TRBV5-1	TRBJ1-3	.	TRBD1	TGCGCCAGCAGCTTGGTGGGGACAGGGGTAGCTGGAAACACCATATATTTT	CASSLVGTGVAGNTIYF
TRBV2	TRBJ2-5	.	.	TGTGCCAGCAGCGGGGACATCCAAGAGACCCAGTACTTC	CASSGDIQETQYF
TRBV10-2	TRBJ2-5	.	TRBD2	TGCGCCAGCAGAGGACTAGCGGGAGGGGGGGTGGAGACCCAGTACTTC	CASRGLAGGGVETQYF
TRBV18	TRBJ1-4	.	.	TGTGCCAGCTCACCAAGGGGGGCAGCTGAAAAACTGTTTTTT	CASSPRGAAEKLFF
TRBV9	TRBJ1-3	.	.	TGTGCCAGCAGCGGAGGACTCGGGAGGGGGTCTGGAAACACCATATATTTT	CASSGGLGRGSGNTIYF
TRBV28	TRBJ2-2	.	.	TGTGCCAGCAGTCTAGGGGGGACAAACACCGGGGAGCTGTTTTTT	CASSLGGTNTGELFF
TRBV2	TRBJ2-1	.	TRBD2	TGTGCCAGCTTACTAAGGGAGGGATCCTACAATGAGCAGTTCTTC	CASLLREGSYNEQFF
TRBV5-6	TRBJ2-3	.	TRBD2	TGTGCCAGCAGGTCGACTAGCGACACAGATACGCAGTATTTT	CASRSTSDTDTQYF
TRBV28	TRBJ2-3	.	TRBD2	TGTGCCGGGTCAGCGGGACTAGCTATAGATACGCAGTATTTT	CAGSAGLAIDTQYF
TRBV5-1	TRBJ1-2	.	.	TGCGCCAGCAGCTTGGGGCAAACCTATGGCTACACCTTC	CASSLGQTYGYTF
TRBV11-2	TRBJ1-2	.	.	TGTGCCAGCAGCTTAGCTGGGACGGTCTATGGCTACACCTTC	CASSLAGTVYGYTF
TRBV6-1	TRBJ2-7	.	TRBD1	TGTGCCAGCAGTGAAACCAGGACAGGAGCTTACGAGCAGTACTTC	CASSETRTGAYEQYF
TRBV28	TRBJ2-7	.	.	TGTGCCAGCAGTTTATTGGGCGGGACCACAGGTGATTACGAGCAGTACTTC	CASSLLGGTTGDYEQYF
TRBV5-1	TRBJ2-1	.	TRBD2	TGCGCCAGCACCCCGGGACTAGCGGACTACAATGAGCAGTTCTTC	CASTPGLADYNEQFF
TRBV7-9	TRBJ1-2	.	TRBD1	TGTGCCAGCAGCCCAAGAACCGGACAGGCGACGGATGGCTACACCTTC	CASSPRTGQATDGYTF
TRBV7-8	TRBJ2-2	.	.	TGTGCCAGCAGCTCCGGGCCCACCGGGGAGCTGTTTTTT	CASSSGPTGELFF
TRBV5-1	TRBJ2-5	.	TRBD2	TGCGCCAGCAGCCCCTACGTAGCGGGTGAGGGCATGGAGACCCAGTACTTC	CASSPYVAGEGMETQYF
TRBV4-3	TRBJ2-7	.	.	TGCGCCAGCCGCCCCGGCCTTTCGACGGTCGAGCAGTACTTC	CASRPGLSTVEQYF
TRBV6-1	TRBJ2-1	.	.	TGTGCCAGCTTCTCGGACAGCTACAATGAGCAGTTCTTC	CASFSDSYNEQFF
TRBV6-1	TRBJ2-3	.	TRBD2	TGTGCCAGCAGCCCCGGACTAGCGCTAACAGATACGCAGTATTTT	CASSPGLALTDTQYF
TRBV5-1	TRBJ1-1	.	.	TGCGCCAGCAGCTTGGTCGGGATATCGAACACTGAAGCTTTCTTT	CASSLVGISNTEAFF
TRBV6-1	TRBJ1-4	.	.	TGTGCCAGCAGCCTAGCCGAGGGGCCGAGGGAAAAACTGTTTTTT	CASSLAEGPREKLFF
TRBV5-1	TRBJ2-7	few	TRBD2	TGCGCCAGCAGTACGATGGGTGGACTAGCAGGCAGCAGCCGCTACGAGCAGTACTTC	CASSTMGGLAGSSRYEQYF
TRBV11-2	TRBJ2-7	.	.	TGTGCCAGCAGCTCCCGGGGATACTCCTACGAGCAGTACTTC	CASSSRGYSYEQYF
TRBV5-1	TRBJ2-2	.	.	TGCGCCAGCAGTTATCGGGACATTACGAACACCGGGGAGCTGTTTTTT	CASSYRDITNTGELFF
TRBV4-3	TRBJ1-4	.	.	TGCGCCAGCAGCCTAAATACAGGACTCAATGAAAAACTGTTTTTT	CASSLNTGLNEKLFF
TRBV7-2	TRBJ2-3	.	TRBD2	TGTGCCAGCAGCTTAAGGAGGCGGGGGACGGATACGCAGTATTTT	CASSLRRRGTDTQYF
TRBV2	TRBJ1-3	.	TRBD1	TGTGCCAGCGAGACAGGGTTAAGGTCTGGAAACACCATATATTTT	CASETGLRSGNTIYF
TRBV6-5	TRBJ1-2	.	TRBD1	TGTGCCAGCAGGTACCAGGGGGTCGGCTACACCTTC	CASRYQGVGYTF